This T cell receptor (beta chain) was captured in a study of T cell responses to AZD1222 COVID-19 vaccine. Germline V CDR1 and CDR2: MNHEY, SVGAGI. The CDR3 is 15 amino acids. Germline trimming cut 6 bases from V and 6 bases from J; bases unmatched to any gene: 9. On this clone: This sample includes further DNA sequences coding for the same CDR3.

Only in-frame clones appear in the TCRdb table, and some are missing; sequencing was by immunoSEQ multiplex PCR. The sample carries 95,000 to 150,000 clones, about 79% recorded once. Source: peripheral blood, taken 28 days after the second AZD1222 dose. This TCR was recovered from an adult who received the AZD1222 COVID-19 vaccine. V and J are TRBV6-5 and TRBJ2-2; TRBD1 agrees at 8 bases. CDR3 nucleotides: TGTGCCAGCAGAGATCAGGGGGCAATGGCCGGGGAGCTGTTTTTT. Protein: CASRDQGAMAGELFF.